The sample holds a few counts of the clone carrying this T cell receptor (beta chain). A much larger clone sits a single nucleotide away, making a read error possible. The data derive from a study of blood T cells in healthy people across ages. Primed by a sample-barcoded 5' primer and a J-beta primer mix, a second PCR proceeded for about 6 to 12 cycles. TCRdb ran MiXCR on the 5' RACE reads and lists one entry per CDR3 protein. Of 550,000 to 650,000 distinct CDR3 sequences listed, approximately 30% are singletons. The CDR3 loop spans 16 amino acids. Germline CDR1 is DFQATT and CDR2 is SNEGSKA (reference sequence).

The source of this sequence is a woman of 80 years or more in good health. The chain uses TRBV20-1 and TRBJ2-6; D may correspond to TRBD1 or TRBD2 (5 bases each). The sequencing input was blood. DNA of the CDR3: TGCAGTGCTAGAGTGCAGAATCCATCCGGGGCCAACGTCCGGACTTTC. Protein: CSARVQNPSGANVRTF.